This T cell receptor beta chain was recorded in a study of T cell repertoires in cytomegalovirus infection. On the study more broadly: CMV epitopes, recently identified HLA-C-restricted and well-studied HLA-B-restricted, were used.

Trimming stripped 3 bases from V and 5 bases from J, with 10 bases between. The germline V gene has CDR1 LNHNV and CDR2 YYDKDF (reference sequence). This CDR3 is built from 13 residues. TCRdb re-analysed the reads in MiXCR, keeping a single row per CDR3 protein. The sample consists of 100,000 or so distinct CDR3 sequences, approximately 30% of them appearing once. With regard to this clonotype: The antigen is undetermined.

The source is a human donor in good health (CMV status not recorded). Some clones in this sample may be carry-over from other donors' samples. The sample was CD8+ T cells from cultured PBMCs, taken from culture after CMV antigen stimulation. This rearrangement joins TRBV15 to TRBJ1-2; D possibly corresponds to TRBD1 (6 bases). The CDR3 here is CATSRTGPYGYTF. The DNA of the CDR3 is TGTGCCACCAGCAGGACAGGTCCTTATGGCTACACCTTC.